The clone carrying this T cell receptor beta chain appeared a few times. The record originates from a study of T cells after yellow fever vaccination. TCRdb analysed the 5' RACE reads with MiXCR anew, one entry per CDR3 protein. Here the sample spans approximately 450,000 distinct CDR3 sequences, about 17% being singletons. The sequencing here drew on PBMCs, taken before the yellow fever booster vaccination. The sequence came from a man between 18 and 35 years old who received the YFV17D yellow fever vaccine.

The DNA for the CDR3 is TGTGCCAGCAGCCCACGCTTTAGCGGGGGGCGCTCCTACGAGCAGTACTTC. Translating it yields CASSPRFSGGRSYEQYF. The V and J genes are TRBV7-2 and TRBJ2-7; TRBD2 matches 10 bases. CDR1 SGHTA and CDR2 FQGNSA come from the germline V gene. V was pared by 5 bases and J by 0 bases, with 10 bases of the junction left unmatched. The CDR3 spans 17 residues.